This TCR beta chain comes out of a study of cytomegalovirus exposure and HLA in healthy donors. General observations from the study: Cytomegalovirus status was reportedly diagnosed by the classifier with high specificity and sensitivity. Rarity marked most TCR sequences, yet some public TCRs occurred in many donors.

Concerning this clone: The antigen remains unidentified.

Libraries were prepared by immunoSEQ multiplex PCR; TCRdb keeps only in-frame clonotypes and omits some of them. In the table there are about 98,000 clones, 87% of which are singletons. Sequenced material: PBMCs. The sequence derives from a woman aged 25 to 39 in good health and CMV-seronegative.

The CDR3 loop reads CASSSQPGVRTNEKLFF. Here the CDR3 DNA reads TGTGCCAGCAGCTCCCAGCCAGGGGTTCGTACTAATGAAAAACTGTTTTTT. The chain employs TRBV7-6 and TRBJ1-4; tentatively, D is TRBD1 (6 bases). Trimming left V 4 bases short and J 2 bases short, with 17 bases between. Germline-derived CDR1 and CDR2 are SGHVS and FNYEAQ. The CDR3 runs 17 residues.